Listed below are T cell receptor beta chains from one sample, sequenced in a study of T cell repertoires in cytomegalovirus infection. Their specific antigens are unknown. TCRdb reanalysed the reads using MiXCR and keeps one entry per CDR3 protein. The sample records under 500,000 distinct CDR3 sequences, under 55% being singletons. The sequencing used cultured PBMCs, collected from culture after CMV antigen stimulation. These receptors came from a human donor in good health (CMV status not recorded). Some clones in this sample may be carry-over from other donors' samples. Both conserved end residues are trimmed from each CDR3.

V,J,CDR3
TRBV7-2,TRBJ2-5,AIRAGETQY
TRBV2,TRBJ1-5,ASSDPIPEQPQH
TRBV6-7,TRBJ2-5,ASRPRDRKETQY
TRBV7-9,TRBJ2-2,ASSLTTGTDGELF
TRBV7-2,TRBJ2-5,ASSSKPQGVETQY
TRBV3-1,TRBJ2-7,ASSQEPGPYAEQY
TRBV7-8,TRBJ1-5,ASSSESGGADQPQH
TRBV7-2,TRBJ1-6,ASSPQTGSTNSPLH
TRBV12-3/TRBV12-4,TRBJ1-2,ASSWTAYYGYT
TRBV12-3/TRBV12-4,TRBJ1-4,ASTPGQVNEKLF